The next 13 T cell receptor beta chains were all read from a single sample in a study of TIL therapy for anti-PD-1-resistant metastatic lung cancer. Time point noted: pre-treatment sample, taken before nivolumab and TIL therapy. The libraries were made with immunoSEQ v3. Measured with immunoSEQ multiplex PCR; TCRdb has only the in-frame clones, and not every one. The sample consists of about 53,000 clones, around 79% of them appearing once. This specimen consisted of blood, obtained at baseline. All receptors come from a person between 25 and 79 years old with non-small cell lung cancer.

As concerns this clone: Other DNA sequences in the sample encode the same CDR3. The genes are TRBV6-1 and TRBJ1-2, with 8 positions matching TRBD1. This CDR3 contains 15 residues. V shed 0 bases, J shed 2 bases, and the junction held 2 bases outside the gene matches. The germline V gene encodes CDR1 MNHNS and CDR2 SASEGT. CDR3 nucleotide sequence: TGTGCCAGCAGTGAAGCCCAGGGGGCGAACTATGGCTACACCTTC. Amino acids: CASSEAQGANYGYTF.

In its sample, this clone was seen once. The chain couples TRBV2 to TRBJ2-5; 7 bases align to TRBD1. Trimming took 4 bases from V and 3 from J; bases not matched to a gene: 5. In germline, CDR1 is SNHLY, CDR2 FYNNEI. There are 14 residues in the CDR3. This chain's CDR3 is CASSAITGEETQYF. The CDR3 nucleotides read TGTGCCAGCAGTGCTATTACAGGGGAAGAGACCCAGTACTTC.

The CDR3 loop is CAWSVSGVREKLFF. The CDR3 DNA reads TGTGCCTGGAGTGTGTCCGGGGTTCGGGAAAAACTGTTTTTT. The chain is built from TRBV30 and TRBJ1-4; D call uncertain. The ends were cut back, 0 bases at V and 8 bases at J, with 13 bases in the middle. Germline CDR1 and CDR2: GTSNPN and SVGIG (reference sequence). CDR3 length equals 14 residues.

This chain connects TRBV4-2 to TRBJ2-7; D might be TRBD1 (7 bases). The V gene's germline CDR1 is LGHNA and CDR2 YNFKEQ. This CDR3 has 16 amino acids. V was cut by 5 bases and J by 0 bases, with 17 bases left in between. The CDR3: CASSYEGGGGSYEQYF. The CDR3 bases are TGTGCCAGCAGCTACGAAGGAGGGGGCGGCTCCTACGAGCAGTACTTC.

The J gene is TRBJ2-5, the V gene TRBV5-4, with 11 bases matching TRBD2. The CDR3 contains 17 residues. With V trimmed by 1 base and J by 1 base, 6 bases remained unmatched. Germline-derived CDR1 and CDR2 are SGHNT and YYREEE (reference sequence). The CDR3 protein is CASSLNLLAGAQETQYF. The DNA for the CDR3 is TGTGCCAGCAGCTTGAATTTACTAGCGGGGGCCCAAGAGACCCAGTACTTC.

The V and J genes are TRBV2 and TRBJ2-1; 8 positions match TRBD2. Germline CDR1 and CDR2: SNHLY and FYNNEI. The CDR3 is 15 residues long. Germline trimming cut 3 bases from V and 5 bases from J; bases unmatched to any gene: 6. CDR3 in DNA: TGTGCCAGCAGTGAGGTAGCGGGAACCAACAATGAGCAGTTCTTC. Its translation: CASSEVAGTNNEQFF.

The J gene is TRBJ2-5, the V gene TRBV20-1; D is perhaps TRBD1 (6 bases). The CDR3 is 11 residues long. The germline gives CDR1 DFQATT, CDR2 SNEGSKA (reference sequence). The V and J ends lost 6 bases and 13 bases respectively, with 18 bases between them. CDR3 loop: CSALRATGLYF. CDR3 coding DNA: TGCAGTGCGCTAAGGGCGACAGGCCTGTACTTC.

This sequence joins TRBV2 and TRBJ2-4, with 7 bases that match TRBD2. V lost 7 bases, J lost 6 bases, and 12 bases stayed unmatched. The germline CDR1 and CDR2 sequences are SNHLY and FYNNEI. This CDR3 contains 15 residues. CDR3 nucleotides: TGTGCCAGCACCCGTGCTCTCGGCGGGGGAAACATTCAGTACTTC. It encodes CASTRALGGGNIQYF.

The chain links TRBV13 to TRBJ2-3, with 7 bases aligning to TRBD1. V trimming: 5 bases; J trimming: 3 bases; junction bases outside the gene matches: 8. This CDR3 comprises 15 residues. The germline gives CDR1 PRHDT, CDR2 FYEKMQ (reference sequence). The CDR3 is CASSLRTGLTDTQYF. The CDR3 bases are TGTGCCAGCAGCCTCCGGACAGGATTAACAGATACGCAGTATTTT.

The V call is TRBV13, the J call TRBJ2-3; TRBD2 might be the D (6 bases). This CDR3 is 14 amino acids long. Germline V CDR1 and CDR2: PRHDT, FYEKMQ (reference sequence). Trimming removed 3 bases from V and 2 bases from J, with 9 bases in between. CDR3 protein: CASSFGGSTDTQYF. The CDR3 DNA is TGTGCCAGCAGCTTCGGGGGATCCACAGATACGCAGTATTTT.

This rearrangement joins TRBV5-4 to TRBJ2-5, with 9 bases identical to TRBD1. Germline trimming cut 3 bases from V and 0 bases from J; bases unmatched to any gene: 6. CDR1 is SGHNT and CDR2 is YYREEE in the germline V gene (reference sequence). The CDR3 has 16 amino acids. CDR3 coding DNA: TGTGCCAGCAGCTCCCGGACAGGGGCCGACCAAGAGACCCAGTACTTC. It yields the protein CASSSRTGADQETQYF.

The rearrangement joins TRBV7-8 to TRBJ1-6; 10 nucleotides match TRBD1. Germline V gene sequence: CDR1 SGHVS, CDR2 FQNEAQ. Germline trimming cut 3 bases from V and 9 bases from J; bases unmatched to any gene: 8. The CDR3 totals 16 residues. The CDR3 here is CASSFQPGQGSSPLHF. CDR3 DNA: TGTGCCAGCAGCTTCCAACCGGGACAGGGGTCTTCACCCCTCCACTTT.

This clone showed up just a few times. The genes are TRBV18 and TRBJ1-5; perhaps TRBD1 as D (5 bases). This CDR3 is 14 amino acids long. Germline CDR1 is KGHSH and CDR2 is LQKENI. V was shortened by 8 bases and J by 4 bases, with 15 bases between the two germline ends. The CDR3 coding sequence is TGTGCCAGCCCCTGGAGGGGACCGAATCAGCCCCAGCATTTT. Translated: CASPWRGPNQPQHF.